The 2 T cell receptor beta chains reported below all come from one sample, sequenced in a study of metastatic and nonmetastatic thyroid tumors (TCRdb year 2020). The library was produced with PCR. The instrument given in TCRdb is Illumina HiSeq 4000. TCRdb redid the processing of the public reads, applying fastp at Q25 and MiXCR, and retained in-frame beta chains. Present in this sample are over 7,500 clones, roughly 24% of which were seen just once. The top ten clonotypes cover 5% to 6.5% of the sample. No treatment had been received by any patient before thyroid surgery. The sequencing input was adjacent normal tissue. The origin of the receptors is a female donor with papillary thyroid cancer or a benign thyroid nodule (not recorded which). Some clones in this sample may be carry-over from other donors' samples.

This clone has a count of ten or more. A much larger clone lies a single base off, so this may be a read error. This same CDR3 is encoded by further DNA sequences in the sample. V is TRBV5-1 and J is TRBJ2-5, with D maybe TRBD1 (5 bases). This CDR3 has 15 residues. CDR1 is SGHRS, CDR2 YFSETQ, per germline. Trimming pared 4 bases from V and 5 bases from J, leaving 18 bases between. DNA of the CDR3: TGCGCCAGCAGCGTACAGGCTCCCAGCCAGGAGACCCAGTACTTC. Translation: CASSVQAPSQETQYF. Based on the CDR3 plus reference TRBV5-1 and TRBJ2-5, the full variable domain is KAGVTQTPRYLIKTRGQQVTLSCSPISGHRSVSWYQQTPGQGLQFLFEYFSETQRNKGNFPGRFSGRQFSNSRSEMNVSTLELGDSALYLCASSVQAPSQETQYFGPGTRLLVL.

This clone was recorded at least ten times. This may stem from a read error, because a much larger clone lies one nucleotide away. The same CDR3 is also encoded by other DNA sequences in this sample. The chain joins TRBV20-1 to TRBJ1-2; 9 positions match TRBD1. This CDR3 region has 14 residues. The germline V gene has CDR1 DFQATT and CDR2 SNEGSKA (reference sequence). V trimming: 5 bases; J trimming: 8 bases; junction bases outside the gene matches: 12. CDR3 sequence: CSAPGTGNSYGYTF. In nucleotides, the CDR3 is TGCAGTGCTCCCGGGACAGGGAACAGCTACGGCTACACCTTC.